The clone carrying this T cell receptor beta chain has just a few counts. Clones were read by immunoSEQ multiplex PCR, and TCRdb kept only the in-frame ones, dropping some. The sample holds fewer than 350,000 clones, approximately 89% seen once. The sample is drawn from a study of blood T cell repertoires in COVID-19. Germline V gene lookup returns CDR1 LGHNA and CDR2 YNFKEQ. Trimming stripped 4 bases from V and 3 bases from J, with 18 bases between. This CDR3 comprises 17 residues. The clonotype comes from a woman aged 55 to 70 with COVID-19, enrolled during active disease. Sequenced sample: peripheral blood. The chain recombines TRBV4-2 with TRBJ1-4; D remains unclear. The CDR3 DNA follows: TGTGCCAGCAGCCCCCGAGGAGCCGCCGTGGCTAATGAAAAACTGTTTTTT. This sequence encodes CASSPRGAAVANEKLFF.